The 21 T cell receptor beta chains below come from one sample, sequenced in a study of metastatic and nonmetastatic thyroid tumors. All patients reached thyroid surgery having received no treatment beforehand. TCRdb re-clonotyped the PCR reads via MiXCR. The table records roughly 57,000 clones, approximately 22% of them present only once. Sequencing was carried out using blood. The receptors shown here come from a female donor with papillary thyroid cancer or a benign thyroid nodule (not recorded which). Some clones in this sample may be carry-over from other donors' samples.

This clone was found many times. The CDR3 here is CASSSIDRYNEQFF. CDR3 coding DNA: TGTGCCAGCAGCTCCATAGACCGCTACAATGAGCAGTTCTTC. The chain carries TRBV5-5 and TRBJ2-1; unclear D gene. This CDR3 has 14 amino acids. Trimming cost V 3 bases and J 3 bases, with 10 bases left between them. CDR1 is SGHKS and CDR2 is YYEKEE in the germline V gene (reference sequence).

This clone was counted ten times or more. This rearrangement joins TRBV7-9 to TRBJ2-5; D not certain. Per the germline V gene, CDR1 is SEHNR and CDR2 is FQNEAQ (reference sequence). This CDR3 has 14 amino acids. Trimming removed 3 bases from V and 1 base from J, with 9 bases in between. The CDR3 DNA is TGTGCCAGCAGCTTCGGTGACCCCCAAGAGACCCAGTACTTC. Translating gives CASSFGDPQETQYF.

This clone came up many times. The V gene is TRBV2, the J gene TRBJ1-4; TRBD1 aligns across 8 bases. The junction had 9 bases not matched to a gene; V was cut back by 4 bases and J by 8 bases. The CDR3 has 15 amino acids. The germline gives CDR1 SNHLY, CDR2 FYNNEI. For the CDR3, the DNA is TGTGCCAGCAGTGGCCCGACAGGGGAACGGGAAAAACTGTTTTTT. It is translated as CASSGPTGEREKLFF.

This clone has at least ten counts. A much larger clone is a single base away; this may be a read error. The sample carries other DNA sequences with the same CDR3. The chain combines TRBV12-3 or TRBV12-4 with TRBJ2-3; the match to TRBD1 covers 8 bases. The CDR3 consists of 16 residues. V was pared by 6 bases and J by 6 bases, with 14 bases of the junction left unmatched. This CDR3 is CASRPRTGKKTDTQYF. The CDR3, as DNA: TGTGCCAGCAGACCCCGGACAGGGAAGAAGACGGATACGCAGTATTTT.

This clone was detected many times. The chain recombines TRBV6-1 with TRBJ1-2; D remains unclear. Germline CDR1 and CDR2: MNHNS and SASEGT. The CDR3 loop spans 13 amino acids. Trimming removed 6 bases at V and 7 bases at J, with 15 bases between. For the CDR3, the DNA is TGTGCCAGCAGCCCCGTCTTAATGGGTGGCTACACCTTC. Its translation: CASSPVLMGGYTF.

This clone appeared many times. V is TRBV9 and J is TRBJ1-4; weak D call: TRBD1 (6 bases). CDR3 length: 14 residues. Germline V CDR1 and CDR2: SGDLS, YYNGEE. Deletions cut 2 bases from V and 8 bases from J, with 13 bases between. This CDR3 reads CASSVGTGNEKLFF. DNA of the CDR3: TGTGCCAGCAGCGTCGGCACAGGGAACGAAAAACTGTTTTTT. The variable domain in full, with the rest retrieved from reference TRBV9 and TRBJ1-4, is DSGVTQTPKHLITATGQRVTLRCSPRSGDLSVYWYQQSLDQGLQFLIQYYNGEERAKGNILERFSAQQFPDLHSELNLSSLELGDSALYFCASSVGTGNEKLFFGSGTQLSVL.

This clone has a count of ten or more. This rearrangement joins TRBV29-1 to TRBJ1-2; perhaps TRBD1 as D (5 bases). Trimming cost V 0 bases and J 4 bases, with 9 bases left between them. Germline lookup yields CDR1 SQVTM and CDR2 ANQGSEA. The CDR3 is 13 residues long. CDR3 sequence reads: CSVEEAGGYGYTF. For the CDR3, the DNA is TGCAGCGTTGAAGAGGCGGGGGGCTATGGCTACACCTTC. Full variable domain (outside the CDR3, taken from reference TRBV29-1 and TRBJ1-2): SAVISQKPSRDICQRGTSLTIQCQVDSQVTMMFWYRQQPGQSLTLIATANQGSEATYESGFVIDKFPISRPNLTFSTLTVSNMSPEDSSIYLCSVEEAGGYGYTFGSGTRLTVV.

This clone came up once. This chain uses TRBV18 with TRBJ1-5; TRBD1 agrees at 7 bases. J lost 9 bases, V lost 9 bases, and 11 bases had no gene match. In germline, CDR1 is KGHSH, CDR2 LQKENI. The CDR3 runs 13 residues. The CDR3 nucleotides are TGTGCCAGTTCTCCAGGGGGGAGTCGGCCCCAGCATTTT. Translation: CASSPGGSRPQHF.

This clone was recorded many times. The chain employs TRBV20-1 and TRBJ1-5; a weak D match, TRBD1 (5 bases). V lost 3 bases to trimming and J lost 2 bases, with 17 bases between them. Germline V gene sequence: CDR1 DFQATT, CDR2 SNEGSKA (reference sequence). This CDR3 spans 16 amino acids. The CDR3 bases are TGCAGTGCTAGGATCGAGGGGCGCCTTGGCAATCAGCCCCAGCATTTT. Residues: CSARIEGRLGNQPQHF.

This clone came up many times. V usage is TRBV12-3 or TRBV12-4 and J usage is TRBJ2-1; D perhaps matches TRBD1 (6 bases). CDR3 length: 14 residues. Trimming pared 3 bases from V and 5 bases from J, leaving 11 bases between. The CDR3 loop is CASSFRDTDNEQFF. In DNA, the CDR3 is TGTGCCAGCAGTTTCCGGGACACCGACAATGAGCAGTTCTTC.

The gene calls are TRBV5-1 and TRBJ1-1; D uncertain. There are 13 residues in the CDR3. Per germline, CDR1 SGHRS and CDR2 YFSETQ. The V gene lost 0 bases and the J gene lost 8 bases, with 11 bases spanning the gap. CDR3 protein: CASSLAGPTEAFF. Written as DNA, the CDR3 is TGCGCCAGCAGCTTGGCCGGACCTACGGAAGCTTTCTTT.

This clone was found many times. V is TRBV4-1 and J is TRBJ1-2, with a possible D match to TRBD1 (6 bases). CDR3 size: 16 residues. From germline, CDR1 is MGHRA and CDR2 YSYEKL. The V end was cut by 0 bases, the J end by 0 bases, with 11 bases between. CDR3 residues: CASSQDLTGANYGYTF. CDR3 nucleotides: TGCGCCAGCAGCCAAGATTTGACAGGAGCTAACTATGGCTACACCTTC.

This clone occurred many times. This chain joins TRBV15 and TRBJ2-2; a weak D match, TRBD1 (6 bases). Germline assignment: CDR1 LNHNV and CDR2 YYDKDF (reference sequence). This CDR3 is built from 15 residues. V was cut by 0 bases and J by 7 bases, with 12 bases left in between. The chain's CDR3 is CATSRENRVGGELFF. CDR3 sequence (DNA): TGTGCCACCAGCAGAGAAAACAGGGTGGGCGGGGAGCTGTTTTTT.

This clone has just a few counts. Other DNA sequences in the sample encode the same CDR3. The CDR3 region is CASSQSRLAGSTDTQYF. CDR3 DNA: TGTGCCAGCAGTCAGTCCAGACTAGCGGGAAGCACAGATACGCAGTATTTT. This sequence joins TRBV2 and TRBJ2-3, with TRBD2 matching over 11 bases. In germline, CDR1 is SNHLY, CDR2 FYNNEI. V lost 5 bases and J lost 0; bases outside the gene matches: 7. CDR3 length: 17 residues. The whole variable domain, filled in from reference TRBV2 and TRBJ2-3, reads EPEVTQTPSHQVTQMGQEVILRCVPISNHLYFYWYRQILGQKVEFLVSFYNNEISEKSEIFDDQFSVERPDGSNFTLKIRSTKLEDSAMYFCASSQSRLAGSTDTQYFGPGTRLTVL.

On this clone: At one end, the junction sequence differs from germline, possibly due to a read error. The chain recombines TRBV11-1 with TRBJ2-3; D perhaps matches TRBD2 (6 bases). The CDR3 runs 15 residues. Germline V gene data show CDR1 as SGHAT and CDR2 as FQDESV (reference sequence). CDR3 sequence (DNA): TGTGCCAGCAGCCCCCCGCGGGAACTCACATATACGCAGTATTTT. This codes for CASSPPRELTYTQYF.

A few counts support this clone. This is likely a read error, given that the CDR3 carries no conserved phenylalanine or tryptophan at its end. This chain connects TRBV28 to TRBJ2-7, with D hard to call. V lost 4 bases, J lost 3 bases, and 25 bases lay in between. Germline CDR1 and CDR2: MDHEN and SYDVKM. There are 18 residues in the CDR3. The CDR3 DNA sequence: TGTGCCAGCAGTTACCCCCCCACAGTATCTGAACATTTCTACGAGCAGTACTTA. Translating gives CASSYPPTVSEHFYEQYL.

This clone has ten or more counts. The rearrangement uses TRBV29-1 and TRBJ1-3; TRBD1 is a possible D gene (6 bases). Trimming stripped 1 base from V and 2 bases from J, with 12 bases between. The CDR3 length is 15 residues. CDR1 is SQVTM, CDR2 ANQGSEA, per germline. CDR3 sequence reads: CSVEGQGNPGNTIYF. CDR3 DNA: TGCAGCGTTGAAGGCCAGGGGAATCCTGGAAACACCATATATTTT.

This clone has ten or more counts. The rearrangement links TRBV6-5 to TRBJ1-2; tentatively, D is TRBD1 (6 bases). CDR3 length: 16 residues. The V end lost 2 bases, the J end lost 5 bases, and 18 bases lay between the germline ends. Germline V gene sequence: CDR1 MNHEY, CDR2 SVGAGI. CDR3 protein: CASSYGTDVRGYGYTF. CDR3 coding DNA: TGTGCCAGCAGTTACGGCACGGACGTAAGGGGGTATGGCTACACCTTC.

In this sample, this clone turned up many times. V and J are TRBV11-3 and TRBJ2-6, with D hard to call. With 3 bases removed from V and 1 base from J, the gap between germline ends came to 7 bases. Germline V gene sequence: CDR1 SGHNT, CDR2 YENEEA. There are 15 residues in the CDR3. CDR3 loop: CASSLDGSGANVLTF. CDR3 coding DNA: TGTGCCAGCAGCTTGGACGGGTCTGGGGCCAACGTCCTGACTTTC. The variable domain in full, completed from reference TRBV11-3 and TRBJ2-6, reads EAGVVQSPRYKIIEKKQPVAFWCNPISGHNTLYWYLQNLGQGPELLIRYENEEAVDDSQLPKDRFSAERLKGVDSTLKIQPAELGDSAVYLCASSLDGSGANVLTFGAGSRLTVL.

This clone was counted many times. This rearrangement joins TRBV3-1 to TRBJ2-7; D call uncertain. Germline lookup yields CDR1 LGHDT and CDR2 YNNKEL (reference sequence). CDR3 length: 15 residues. The V end was cut by 1 base, the J end by 0 bases, with 10 bases between. The DNA of the CDR3 is TGTGCCAGCAGCCAAGGGCCGATGAGCTCCTACGAGCAGTACTTC. Its protein product is CASSQGPMSSYEQYF.

This clone was counted only a few times. The chain joins TRBV12-3 or TRBV12-4 to TRBJ2-2; a possible D gene is TRBD2 (6 bases). The CDR3 is made up of 17 amino acids. Trimming removed 6 bases at V and 0 bases at J, with 17 bases between. CDR3 coding DNA: TGTGCCAGCAGGGGGAATAGCGGTAGACCGAACACCGGGGAGCTGTTTTTT. It encodes CASRGNSGRPNTGELFF.